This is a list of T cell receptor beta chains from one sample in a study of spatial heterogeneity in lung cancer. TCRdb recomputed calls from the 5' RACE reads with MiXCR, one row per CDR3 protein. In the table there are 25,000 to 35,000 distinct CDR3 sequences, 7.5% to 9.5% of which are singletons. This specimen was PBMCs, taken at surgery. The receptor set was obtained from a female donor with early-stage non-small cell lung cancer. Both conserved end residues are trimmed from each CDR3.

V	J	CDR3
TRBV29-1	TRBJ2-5	SVRTYRETQY
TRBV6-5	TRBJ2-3	ASSYSDGTSGTRVNTQY
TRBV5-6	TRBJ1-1	ASSRDRGVTEAF
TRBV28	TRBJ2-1	ASTSFIGRAAEQF
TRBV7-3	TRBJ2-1	ASSLTGPSSSYNEQF
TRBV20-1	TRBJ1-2	SARYYRGLIGYT
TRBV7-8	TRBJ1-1	ASSQRTVRVPNTEAF
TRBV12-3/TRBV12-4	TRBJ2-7	ASSATSGRYEQY
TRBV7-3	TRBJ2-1	ASSLMRGQGLF
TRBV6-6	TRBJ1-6	ASTPRWGYSPLH
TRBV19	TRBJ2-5	ASSTTSGDQETQY
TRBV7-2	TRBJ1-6	ASSLVGVDSPLH
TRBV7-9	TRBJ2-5	ASSPSAGVQETQY
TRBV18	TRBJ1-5	ASSEDRVNQPQH
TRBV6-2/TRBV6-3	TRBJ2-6	ASALPRSSGANVLT
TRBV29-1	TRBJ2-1	SVAPGQVSNEQF
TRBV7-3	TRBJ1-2	ASSEGTGDYGYT
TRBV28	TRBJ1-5	ASSYHGRQGGNQPQH
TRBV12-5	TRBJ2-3	ASGLVGGADTQY
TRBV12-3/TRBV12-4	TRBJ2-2	ASRTGQNTGELF
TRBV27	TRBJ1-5	ASSGTVILNQPQH
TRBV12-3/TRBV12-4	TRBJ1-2	ASSLARAVYGYT
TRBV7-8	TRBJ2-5	ASNRRGRRETQY
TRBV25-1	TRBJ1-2	ASTPGTAHYGYT
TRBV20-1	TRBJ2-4	SARDQGGPRKNIQY
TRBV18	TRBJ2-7	ASSPPRGEGSYEQY
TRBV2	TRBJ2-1	ASSLAGGHYNEQF